The source of this TCR beta chain is a study of molecular identifiers for immune sequencing clone quantification. This CDR3 contains 15 residues. CDR1 is SEHNR and CDR2 is FQNEAQ in the germline V gene (reference sequence). The J segment lost 4 bases and the V segment lost 5 bases, leaving 9 bases of the junction unmatched. Using a CD8+CD4-CCR7+CD45RA+ phenotype, naive CD8 T cells were sorted. This clonotype was seen at least ten times. Its antigen is not identified. Previously described methods and listed TCR primers produced bulk TCR libraries. A single record per CDR3 protein comes from TCRdb applying MiXCR to the PCR reads. Of over 50,000 distinct CDR3 sequences in the sample, about a third were seen once. Whole-study findings and limits: Spiked Jurkat TCR RNA from one cell was reportedly detectable among approximately 1 million naive cells.

The receptor comes from a human donor in good health. Some libraries in this study had Jurkat cell RNA spiked in. Sample: naive CD8+ T cells from blood, with Jurkat cell RNA spiked in. Subset denoted: FACS-sorted CD8+CD4-CCR7+CD45RA+ naive T cells. This chain connects TRBV7-9 to TRBJ2-3; 7 bases match TRBD2. In DNA form, the CDR3 reads TGTGCCAGCAGCCACTCCGGGGGGAGTGCAGATACGCAGTATTTT. This sequence encodes CASSHSGGSADTQYF.